These 8 T cell receptor beta chains were all obtained from the same sample, sequenced in a study of shared clonotypes between healthy human individuals. Naive CD8 populations comprised CD45RO-negative cells positively selected for CCR7, excluding terminally differentiated effector memory CD45RA+ cells. Here immunoSEQ multiplex PCR was the method, and the copy in TCRdb shows in-frame clones only, minus some. The table lists roughly 2.1 million clones, just over 90% of them singletons. Material: naive CD8+ T cells from PBMCs. The source of these receptors is a man aged 18 to 29 in good health. Some clones in this sample may be carry-over from other donors' samples.

This clone has a single count. The chain couples TRBV28 to TRBJ1-1, with TRBD1 as a possible D gene (6 bases). Germline CDR1 reads MDHEN; CDR2 reads SYDVKM. This CDR3 has 17 residues. V gave up 2 bases and J gave up 3 bases, with 19 bases separating them. CDR3 sequence (DNA): TGTGCCAGCAGTTTAATACAGGGCGGGGAAAGGGACACTGAAGCTTTCTTT. Residues: CASSLIQGGERDTEAFF.

Comment on this clone: The sample contains more than one DNA sequence encoding this CDR3. This chain connects TRBV6-6 to TRBJ2-7, with unresolved D. The CDR3 is 14 amino acids. CDR1 is MNHNY and CDR2 is SVGAGI in the germline V gene (reference sequence). With 0 bases removed from V and 3 bases from J, the gap between germline ends came to 9 bases. CDR3: CASSYSSESYEQYF. CDR3 bases: TGTGCCAGCAGTTACTCGTCTGAAAGCTACGAGCAGTACTTC.

The J gene is TRBJ2-7, the V gene TRBV27; 7 bases are shared with TRBD1. Trimming took 2 bases from V and 2 from J; bases not matched to a gene: 3. Germline V lookup: CDR1 MNHEY, CDR2 SMNVEV (reference sequence). This CDR3 spans 14 amino acids. The CDR3 is CASSLKGAAYEQYF. The CDR3 DNA reads as TGTGCCAGCAGTTTAAAGGGGGCGGCCTACGAGCAGTACTTC.

V gene TRBV19 combines with J gene TRBJ2-7; D might be TRBD1 (6 bases). Trimming left V 5 bases short and J 6 bases short, with 14 bases between. This CDR3 has 13 amino acids. Germline CDR1 reads LNHDA; CDR2 reads SQIVND (reference sequence). The CDR3 spells CASSRSRGSEQYF. The CDR3 DNA is TGTGCCAGTAGTCGATCCAGGGGAAGCGAGCAGTACTTC.

A remark on this clone: This specimen includes other DNA sequences encoding the same CDR3. The chain combines TRBV11-2 with TRBJ2-1; D is possibly TRBD2 (6 bases). CDR1 and CDR2 from the germline V gene are SGHAT and FQNNGV. V was shortened by 1 base and J by 2 bases, with 15 bases between the two germline ends. The CDR3 spans 17 residues. The CDR3 DNA sequence: TGTGCCAGCAGCTTAGGTCCCCCGGGAGCTCCCTACAATGAGCAGTTCTTC. Translation: CASSLGPPGAPYNEQFF.

The rearrangement uses TRBV27 and TRBJ2-1, with 11 bases lining up with TRBD2. V was pared by 6 bases and J by 12 bases, with 28 bases of the junction left unmatched. Germline V gene lookup returns CDR1 MNHEY and CDR2 SMNVEV (reference sequence). This CDR3 spans 20 amino acids. The CDR3 is CASSPPVARLAGGGHGGQFF. The CDR3 nucleotides read TGTGCCAGCAGCCCTCCCGTAGCCCGGCTAGCGGGGGGAGGGCATGGTGGGCAGTTCTTC.

A single count supports this clone. This sequence joins TRBV7-9 and TRBJ2-4; 8 nucleotides line up with TRBD1. This CDR3 has 17 residues. V was clipped by 6 bases and J by 6 bases; unmatched bases: 16. CDR1 and CDR2 (germline): SEHNR, FQNEAQ (reference sequence). Here the CDR3 DNA reads TGTGCCAGCAGTCCCCCGCTGTCAGGGGGCGCGGGAAACATTCAGTACTTC. It is translated as CASSPPLSGGAGNIQYF. Variable domain in full (rest from reference TRBV7-9 and TRBJ2-4): DTGVSQNPRHKITKRGQNVTFRCDPISEHNRLYWYRQTLGQGPEFLTYFQNEAQLEKSRLLSDRFSAERPKGSFSTLEIQRTEQGDSAMYLCASSPPLSGGAGNIQYFGAGTRLSVL.

Remarks on this clone: This sample also contains other DNA sequences that code for the same CDR3. This sequence joins TRBV5-6 and TRBJ2-1; 7 bases are a match to TRBD2. The CDR3 loop spans 14 amino acids. Trimming removed 0 bases from V and 3 bases from J; junction bases left unmatched: 0. Germline V gives CDR1 SGHDT, CDR2 YYEEEE. The CDR3 sequence: CASSLGDYYNEQFF. CDR3 nucleotide sequence: TGTGCCAGCAGCTTGGGGGACTACTACAATGAGCAGTTCTTC.